This T cell receptor beta chain was observed in a study of identical twins. V shed 3 bases and J 5 bases; nucleotides not matched to a gene: 2. The CDR3 totals 13 residues. Germline V gives CDR1 MDHEN, CDR2 SYDVKM. TCRdb recomputed calls from the 5' RACE reads with MiXCR, one row per CDR3 protein. Altogether 500,000 to 650,000 distinct CDR3 sequences are present, about a fifth being singletons, with the ten largest covering 0.45% to 0.5%. Every one of the donors was a healthy Caucasian. The same data also went into a second study, on yellow fever vaccine responses in identical twins.

The rearrangement links TRBV28 to TRBJ1-2, with 8 positions matching TRBD1. Sequenced sample: CD4+ T cells sorted from blood. This sequence was found in a woman aged 18-35 years in good health. In nucleotides, the CDR3 is TGTGCCAGCAGTTTCAGGGGGCGATATGGCTACACCTTC. It codes for CASSFRGRYGYTF.